The TCR beta chain described here comes from a study of blood T cell repertoires in COVID-19. Looking at the study overall: The samples span acute and convalescent COVID-19 from the United States, Italy and Spain. From T cells, B-cell-depleted T cells, or PBMCs came the material, which was cDNA or gDNA.

The CDR3 is 17 residues long. CDR1 is SEHNR, CDR2 FQNEAQ, per germline (reference sequence). The V segment lost 6 bases and the J segment 0 bases; nucleotides outside the gene matches: 6. TCRdb's copy holds only in-frame clones and misses some; the assay was immunoSEQ multiplex PCR. The data contain 200,000 to 250,000 clones, 80% to 90% of them singletons. Sample: PBMCs or T cells enriched from blood (not recorded which). V usage is TRBV7-9 and J usage is TRBJ2-3; the match to TRBD2 covers 13 bases. This TCR was sampled from a woman under 40 who had been exposed to COVID-19. CDR3 sequence reads: CASRTSGRPTSTDTQYF. CDR3 in DNA: TGTGCCAGCAGGACTAGCGGGAGGCCCACCAGCACAGATACGCAGTATTTT.